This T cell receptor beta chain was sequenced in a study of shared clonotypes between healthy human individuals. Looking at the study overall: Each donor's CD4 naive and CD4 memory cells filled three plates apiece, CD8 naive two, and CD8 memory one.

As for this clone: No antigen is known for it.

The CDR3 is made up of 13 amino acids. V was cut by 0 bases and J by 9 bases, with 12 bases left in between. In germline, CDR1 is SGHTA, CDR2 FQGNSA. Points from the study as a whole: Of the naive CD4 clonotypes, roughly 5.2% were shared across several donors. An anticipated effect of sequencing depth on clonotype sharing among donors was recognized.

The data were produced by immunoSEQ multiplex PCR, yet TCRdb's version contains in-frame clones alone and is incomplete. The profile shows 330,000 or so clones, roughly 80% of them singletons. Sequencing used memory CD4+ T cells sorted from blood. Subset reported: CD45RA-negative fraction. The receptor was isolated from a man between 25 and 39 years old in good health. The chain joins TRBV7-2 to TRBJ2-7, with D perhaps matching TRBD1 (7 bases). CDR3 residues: CASSLAEGAGQYF. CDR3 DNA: TGTGCCAGCAGCTTAGCGGAGGGGGCAGGGCAGTACTTC.